The 10 T cell receptor beta chains reported below all come from one sample, sequenced in a study of cytomegalovirus exposure and HLA in healthy donors. The PCR made use of 60 Vbeta and 13 Jbeta primers. Only in-frame clones appear in the TCRdb table, and some are missing; sequencing was by immunoSEQ multiplex PCR. The sample consists of tens of thousands of clones, roughly four fifths of them appearing once. The sequenced material came from PBMCs. These TCRs come from a man aged 50-59 years in good health and CMV-seronegative.

The chain recombines TRBV5-8 with TRBJ2-7, with 11 bases matching TRBD2. This CDR3 is built from 16 residues. Germline V gives CDR1 SGHTS, CDR2 YDEGEE. The V segment lost 4 bases and the J segment 9 bases; nucleotides outside the gene matches: 15. In nucleotides, the CDR3 is TGTGCCAGCAGCCTGGGGGGAACTAGCGGGGGAATCCGGCAGTACTTC. Encoded protein: CASSLGGTSGGIRQYF.

This chain links TRBV2 with TRBJ2-5; possible D gene TRBD1, 5 bases. Germline CDR1 is SNHLY and CDR2 is FYNNEI. Trimming removed 1 base from V and 5 bases from J, with 11 bases in between. The CDR3 runs 14 residues. The CDR3 region is CASSEGRVGETQYF. The DNA of the CDR3 is TGTGCCAGCAGTGAAGGCAGGGTGGGGGAGACCCAGTACTTC.

The rearrangement uses TRBV6-5 and TRBJ1-4, with D perhaps TRBD1 (5 bases). The germline V gene encodes CDR1 MNHEY and CDR2 SVGAGI. Trimming pared 6 bases from V and 5 bases from J, leaving 10 bases between. The CDR3 runs 13 residues. The CDR3, as DNA: TGTGCCAGCAGCGGGGGGGGGAATGAAAAACTGTTTTTT. Encoded protein: CASSGGGNEKLFF.

The chain couples TRBV28 to TRBJ2-1, with D uncertain. This CDR3 has 16 residues. Germline values: CDR1 MDHEN, CDR2 SYDVKM. Trimming removed 5 bases at V and 0 bases at J, with 14 bases between. As DNA, the CDR3 is TGTGCCAGCAGTATCGCAGGCTCCTCCTCCTACAATGAGCAGTTCTTC. Residues: CASSIAGSSSYNEQFF.

V usage is TRBV28 and J usage is TRBJ1-5; D gene uncertain. The CDR3 length is 16 residues. V lost 3 bases and J lost 0, with 12 bases in between. Germline CDR1 reads MDHEN; CDR2 reads SYDVKM. Here the CDR3 reads CASSLGTSYSNQPQHF. The CDR3 DNA sequence: TGTGCCAGCAGTTTGGGCACATCTTATAGCAATCAGCCCCAGCATTTT.

CDR3 in DNA: TGTGCCAGTAGCCAAACGGACAGTGTCTATGGCTACACCTTC. It codes for CASSQTDSVYGYTF. The gene calls are TRBV19 and TRBJ1-2; D might be TRBD1 (6 bases). This CDR3 comprises 14 residues. Germline V gene data show CDR1 as LNHDA and CDR2 as SQIVND (reference sequence). Deletions cut 6 bases from V and 4 bases from J, with 15 bases between.

This clone came up a few times. The rearrangement joins TRBV11-1 to TRBJ2-5; TRBD2 matches 7 bases. The V and J ends lost 1 base and 5 bases, in that order; junction bases with no gene match: 4. The germline CDR1 and CDR2 sequences are SGHAT and FQDESV (reference sequence). The CDR3 is 14 amino acids. CDR3 loop: CASSLVRGSETQYF. The DNA of the CDR3 is TGTGCCAGCAGCTTAGTGCGGGGGTCGGAGACCCAGTACTTC.

This clone appeared once. This sequence joins TRBV5-8 and TRBJ2-5; the match to TRBD1 covers 8 bases. Germline assignment: CDR1 SGHTS and CDR2 YDEGEE. The V segment lost 3 bases and the J segment 5 bases; nucleotides outside the gene matches: 9. This CDR3 is built from 15 residues. Here the CDR3 reads CASSSRTGSFETQYF. CDR3 DNA: TGTGCCAGCAGCTCCCGGACAGGGAGCTTCGAGACCCAGTACTTC.

CDR3 sequence reads: CASSPRVDYEQYF. The CDR3 bases are TGTGCCAGCTCACCCCGGGTCGATTACGAGCAGTACTTC. The chain recombines TRBV18 with TRBJ2-7; no clear D. The CDR3 runs 13 residues. Per the germline V gene, CDR1 is KGHSH and CDR2 is LQKENI. The V gene lost 3 bases and the J gene lost 4 bases, with 10 bases spanning the gap. Using reference TRBV18 and TRBJ2-7 for the parts outside the CDR3, the full variable domain is NAGVMQNPRHLVRRRGQEARLRCSPMKGHSHVYWYRQLPEEGLKFMVYLQKENIIDESGMPKERFSAEFPKEGPSILRIQQVVRGDSAAYFCASSPRVDYEQYFGPGTRLTVT.

The chain combines TRBV7-2 with TRBJ1-1, with unresolved D. This CDR3 is 13 amino acids long. Germline V CDR1 and CDR2: SGHTA, FQGNSA. The V gene lost 1 base and the J gene lost 2 bases, with 5 bases spanning the gap. The DNA for the CDR3 is TGTGCCAGCAGCTTAGTAGTTAACACTGAAGCTTTCTTT. It yields the protein CASSLVVNTEAFF.